This paragraph covers one T cell receptor beta chain sequence. Its target is unknown. The data derive from a study of graft-versus-host responses after intestinal transplantation. Turning to the study itself: The transplants performed in recipients were multivisceral, liver-intestinal, or isolated intestinal. Uniformly, recipients were administered anti-thymocyte globulin induction with subsequent tacrolimus and steroids for 2 to 3 years.

Study-wide results and limits: Subjects displaying graft-donor T cell macrochimerism possessed elevated graft-versus-host to host-versus-graft clonal ratios inside allografts.

TCRdb's copy holds only in-frame clones and misses some; the assay was immunoSEQ multiplex PCR. The data show about 25,000 clones, about 95% seen once. The starting material was PBMCs, obtained around 30 days after intestinal transplant. The TCR originated in a human patient who received an intestinal transplant, so some T cells may come from the graft donor.

The CDR3 reads CASSDGMNTEAFF. The CDR3 DNA sequence: TGTGCCAGCAGTGACGGGATGAACACTGAAGCTTTCTTT. The chain carries TRBV2 and TRBJ1-1, with D hard to call. The germline CDR1 and CDR2 sequences are SNHLY and FYNNEI. The CDR3 has 13 residues. Deletions cut 3 bases from V and 0 bases from J, with 5 bases between.